This is a list of T cell receptor beta chains from one sample in a study of blood T cell repertoires in COVID-19. TCRdb keeps only in-frame clones here, not all; method: immunoSEQ multiplex PCR. The sample lists about 210,000 clones; around 80% were seen once. The material sequenced was PBMCs or T cells enriched from blood (not recorded which). These receptors all stem from a man younger than 45 with acute COVID-19. Both conserved end residues are part of each CDR3. A D gene is named only where the DNA matches it firmly. Size tells how often a clone was seen (once, few, many) or the class of an expanded clone, and some rows leave it out.

D gene	V gene	clone size	J gene	CDR3 DNA	CDR3 protein
.	TRBV27	.	TRBJ1-6	TGTGCCAGCAGTTTATTCTCCCCCTATAATTCACCCCTCCACTTT	CASSLFSPYNSPLHF
TRBD2	TRBV9	.	TRBJ2-3	TGTGCCAGCAGCCCGGGGGGGCGGGCTAGCACAGATACGCAGTATTTT	CASSPGGRASTDTQYF
TRBD1	TRBV19	.	TRBJ1-5	TGTGCCAGTAGTGAGCGTCTACAGGGGAATCAGCCCCAGCATTTT	CASSERLQGNQPQHF
TRBD1	TRBV7-3	.	TRBJ1-2	TGTGCCAGCAGCTCATTGGGACAGATCGAGTATGGCTACACCTTC	CASSSLGQIEYGYTF
.	TRBV11-3	few	TRBJ2-2	TGTGCCAGCAGCCCTGGGGGCGGCACCGGGGAGCTGTTTTTT	CASSPGGGTGELFF
.	TRBV10-3	.	TRBJ2-3	TGTGCCATCAGTGAACGGGCCAGCGGGAGCACAGATACGCAGTATTTT	CAISERASGSTDTQYF
TRBD2	TRBV3-1/TRBV3-2	many	TRBJ2-1	TGTGCCAGCAGCCAAGAACTAGCGGGGGGGCGAAGGCAGTTCTTC	CASSQELAGGRRQFF
.	TRBV12-3/TRBV12-4	.	TRBJ1-2	TGTGCCAGCAGTTTTGACGGACTGTATGGCTACACCTTC	CASSFDGLYGYTF
.	TRBV5-4	.	TRBJ2-2	TGTGCCAGCAGCTTAGCAGGGAACACCGGGGAGCTGTTTTTT	CASSLAGNTGELFF
.	TRBV5-1	.	TRBJ1-6	TGCGCCAGCAGCTTCAGGGAAGGTAATTCACCCCTCCACTTT	CASSFREGNSPLHF
.	TRBV9	.	TRBJ2-1	TGTGCCAGCGCCCCTAACGAGCAGTTCTTC	CASAPNEQFF
TRBD2	TRBV3-1/TRBV3-2	.	TRBJ2-2	TGTGCCAGCAGCCTCGGGCTAGCGGGGGGTTACGCGAACACCGGGGAGCTGTTTTTT	CASSLGLAGGYANTGELFF
.	TRBV30	.	TRBJ1-1	TGTGCCTGGGACAGACAGAACACTGAAGCTTTCTTT	CAWDRQNTEAFF
.	TRBV9	once	TRBJ1-6	TGTGCCAGCAGCGTATTGCCGCTTGAGGGGACTGAGGCACCCCTCCACTTT	CASSVLPLEGTEAPLHF
.	TRBV19	many	TRBJ1-6	TGTGCCAGTACCCCTGGGCAGGGCAACTCTCGATCACCCCTCCACTTT	CASTPGQGNSRSPLHF
TRBD2	TRBV7-6	once	TRBJ2-6	TGTGCCAGCAGCTTGGAGCGGGGGGCTGGATCTGGGGCCAACGTCCTGACTTTC	CASSLERGAGSGANVLTF
TRBD2	TRBV2	many	TRBJ2-3	TGTGCCAGCAGGTTGGCGGGAGTTCACACAGATACGCAGTATTTT	CASRLAGVHTDTQYF
.	TRBV27	.	TRBJ2-7	TGTGCCAGCAGCACTCGCGGAACTTCCTACGAGCAGTACTTC	CASSTRGTSYEQYF
TRBD1	TRBV7-3	.	TRBJ2-5	TGTGCCAGCAGCCCAGGACAGGGCTACCAAGAGACCCAGTACTTC	CASSPGQGYQETQYF
.	TRBV12-5	.	TRBJ1-2	TGTGCTAGTGGTTTGTTCCGGACAGACTCATATGGCTACACCTTC	CASGLFRTDSYGYTF
.	TRBV3-1/TRBV3-2	.	TRBJ1-1	TGTGCCAGCAGCCACCACCAACACGCTGAAGCTTTCTTT	CASSHHQHAEAFF
.	TRBV30	.	TRBJ2-1	TGTGCCTGGAGTGTACTCGCGGGGCCTTACAATGAGCAGTTCTTC	CAWSVLAGPYNEQFF
.	TRBV9	.	TRBJ2-1	TGTGCCAGCAGCGTAGGTAGAGAGCAGTTCTTC	CASSVGREQFF
TRBD2	TRBV2	.	TRBJ2-7	TGTGCCAGCAGTGGCTCGGGGGGGTACTACGAGCAGTACTTC	CASSGSGGYYEQYF
TRBD1	TRBV5-1	.	TRBJ1-3	TGCGCCAGCAGCTTTTCGCAGGGGGCTGGAAACACCATATATTTT	CASSFSQGAGNTIYF
.	TRBV10-1	.	TRBJ2-5	TGCGCCAGCAGTGAACAGGTCGGGGGGACCCAGTACTTC	CASSEQVGGTQYF
TRBD1	TRBV19	.	TRBJ1-5	TGTGCCAGTAGTGACCAGACAGGGGGCGATCAGCCCCAGCATTTT	CASSDQTGGDQPQHF
.	TRBV5-6	.	TRBJ2-5	TGTGCCAGCAGCTCGGCAGGCCAAGAGACCCAGTACTTC	CASSSAGQETQYF
TRBD1	TRBV5-5	few	TRBJ2-1	TGTGCCAGCAGCTTGGAAGCGACAGGGGGCTGGGATGAGCAGTTCTTC	CASSLEATGGWDEQFF
TRBD1	TRBV28	.	TRBJ1-2	TGTGCCAGCACCCCCGAGGGGGCGAGGGGCTACACCTTC	CASTPEGARGYTF
TRBD1	TRBV5-1	.	TRBJ2-6	TGCGCCAGCAGCTTGGCCGGGACAGGGGGAGGGGCCAACGTCCTGACTTTC	CASSLAGTGGGANVLTF
.	TRBV7-6	.	TRBJ2-7	TGTGCCAGCAGCTCTCTAGTAGGCTTAATCTCCTACGAGCAGTACTTC	CASSSLVGLISYEQYF
.	TRBV28	.	TRBJ2-2	TGTGCCAGCAGTTTACGGGTCGGGGAGCTGTTTTTT	CASSLRVGELFF
TRBD1	TRBV13	.	TRBJ2-7	TGTGCCAGCAGCTTCCGGGACAGGGCCTACCCCCATTTC	CASSFRDRAYPHF
.	TRBV6-5	.	TRBJ2-7	TGTGCCAGCTCAATAGGGACAACAGCGTACTTC	CASSIGTTAYF
.	TRBV15	.	TRBJ1-4	TGTGCCACCGGAGGGTTTACTAATGAAAAACTGTTTTTT	CATGGFTNEKLFF
TRBD1	TRBV11-2	.	TRBJ1-3	TGTGCCAGCAGCTTACTAGGGGGACAGGGTGGAAACACCATATATTTT	CASSLLGGQGGNTIYF
TRBD1	TRBV6-5	few	TRBJ1-5	TGTGCCAGCAGACTCGACAGGGGCGGAAATCAGCCCCAGCATTTT	CASRLDRGGNQPQHF